This TCR beta chain was found in a study of technical replicates of blood from a handful of donors. The germline CDR1 and CDR2 sequences are MGHRA and YSYEKL. V trimming: 1 base; J trimming: 1 base; junction bases outside the gene matches: 5. This CDR3 is built from 17 residues. Profiling relied on immunoSEQ multiplex PCR, and the TCRdb table lists in-frame clones only, not all of them. The repertoire has 100,000 or so clones, 94% of them found once; the top ten carry 0.24%. Source material: T cells isolated from PBMCs. The receptor comes from a human donor in good health. The chain couples TRBV4-1 to TRBJ1-1, with TRBD1 identical over 11 bases. The CDR3 nucleotides are TGCGCCAGCAGCCAAGGGCCCGGACAGGGGGCGAACACTGAAGCTTTCTTT. The encoded protein is CASSQGPGQGANTEAFF.